Each of the 25 T cell receptor beta chains below was sequenced from the same sample in a study of beta chain features in type 1 diabetes. Sequencing targeted expressed TCRB transcripts, as all isolated RNA had been reverse transcribed. The assay was immunoSEQ multiplex PCR, and TCRdb's table has in-frame clones only and misses some. There are under 450,000 clones in the sample; approximately 13% occur only once, and approximately 0.035% lies in the top ten. The sample taken for sequencing was naive CD4+ T cells from blood. The receptors originated from a man aged 30 to 39 in good health.

The count of this clone is one. Here the CDR3 DNA reads TGTGCCAGCACTATTCACAATGAGCAGTTCTTC. Amino acid sequence: CASTIHNEQFF. The chain employs TRBV2 and TRBJ2-1; D gene unclear. Germline values: CDR1 SNHLY, CDR2 FYNNEI. This CDR3 is 11 amino acids long. V was shortened by 7 bases and J by 5 bases, with 6 bases between the two germline ends.

There are a few counts of this clone. The chain uses TRBV28 and TRBJ2-4; 7 positions agree with TRBD1. Germline V lookup: CDR1 MDHEN, CDR2 SYDVKM. CDR3 length: 17 amino acids. Trimming took 7 bases from V and 0 from J; bases not matched to a gene: 12. The CDR3, as DNA: TGTGCCAGCATTTTTGCGACAGGGATCGAAGCCAAAAACATTCAGTACTTC. Residues: CASIFATGIEAKNIQYF.

This clone was counted a few times. V gene TRBV4-1 combines with J gene TRBJ2-5; TRBD1 aligns across 8 bases. V gave up 0 bases and J gave up 6 bases; unmatched junction bases: 12. The germline CDR1 and CDR2 sequences are MGHRA and YSYEKL. The CDR3 runs 17 residues. CDR3: CASSQDPPGTGGKTQYF. CDR3 nucleotides: TGCGCCAGCAGCCAAGATCCGCCCGGGACAGGCGGAAAGACCCAGTACTTC.

This clone was counted a few times. The V call is TRBV4-3, the J call TRBJ1-1, with 7 bases fitting TRBD1. V lost 1 base to trimming and J lost 4 bases; unmatched junction nucleotides: 3. Germline V gene data show CDR1 as LGHNA and CDR2 as YSLEER. CDR3 length: 14 amino acids. Here the CDR3 reads CASSQVHRGTEAFF. The DNA of the CDR3 is TGCGCCAGCAGCCAAGTCCACAGGGGCACTGAAGCTTTCTTT.

The V gene is TRBV6-6, the J gene TRBJ2-7; D is ambiguous. The V gene's germline CDR1 is MNHNY and CDR2 SVGAGI (reference sequence). The CDR3 is made up of 13 amino acids. The germline V and J ends were trimmed by 6 bases and 0 bases, with 9 bases remaining between them. The CDR3 nucleotides read TGTGCCAGCAGAGAAACCTCCTCCTACGAGCAGTACTTC. Protein: CASRETSSYEQYF.

This clone turned up a few times. The rearrangement links TRBV18 to TRBJ1-1; D call uncertain. Trimming took 3 bases from V and 1 from J, leaving 9 bases between them. The length of the CDR3 is 14 residues. Germline V gene sequence: CDR1 KGHSH, CDR2 LQKENI. This chain's CDR3 is CASSPGPANTEAFF. CDR3 coding DNA: TGTGCCAGCTCACCGGGTCCAGCGAACACTGAAGCTTTCTTT.

The V call is TRBV9, the J call TRBJ2-3, with 7 bases identical to TRBD2. The V gene end was trimmed by 0 bases and the J gene end by 0 bases; junction bases not matched to a gene: 4. Germline V lookup: CDR1 SGDLS, CDR2 YYNGEE. The length of the CDR3 is 16 residues. This CDR3 reads CASSVGASGSTDTQYF. The CDR3, as DNA: TGTGCCAGCAGCGTAGGGGCTAGCGGTAGCACAGATACGCAGTATTTT.

The V gene is TRBV7-3, the J gene TRBJ2-3; D may correspond to TRBD1 or TRBD2 (5 bases each). Germline V lookup: CDR1 SGHTA, CDR2 FQGTGA. Deletions cut 5 bases from V and 2 bases from J, with 11 bases between. This CDR3 is 14 amino acids long. DNA of the CDR3: TGTGCCAGCAGCACCGGGACGACCACAGATACGCAGTATTTT. It yields the protein CASSTGTTTDTQYF.

This chain links TRBV7-9 with TRBJ2-4; D possibly uses TRBD1 or TRBD2 (5 bases each). Trimming stripped 5 bases from V and 1 base from J, with 24 bases between. Germline CDR1 SEHNR, CDR2 FQNEAQ (reference sequence). The CDR3 is made up of 19 amino acids. CDR3 loop: CASSLERGRFRNAKNIQYF. The DNA for the CDR3 is TGTGCCAGCAGCCTAGAGAGGGGTCGTTTTAGGAATGCCAAAAACATTCAGTACTTC. Combining the CDR3 with reference TRBV7-9 and TRBJ2-4 gives the whole variable domain DTGVSQNPRHKITKRGQNVTFRCDPISEHNRLYWYRQTLGQGPEFLTYFQNEAQLEKSRLLSDRFSAERPKGSFSTLEIQRTEQGDSAMYLCASSLERGRFRNAKNIQYFGAGTRLSVL.

Points on this clone: This sample also contains other DNA sequences that code for the same CDR3. The chain employs TRBV30 and TRBJ1-1; no reliable D call. The CDR3 loop spans 11 amino acids. Germline loops: CDR1 GTSNPN, CDR2 SVGIG (reference sequence). Trimming took 1 base from V and 3 from J, leaving 3 bases between them. The CDR3 is CAWSGYTEAFF. DNA for the CDR3: TGTGCCTGGAGTGGTTACACTGAAGCTTTCTTT.

The rearrangement joins TRBV4-3 to TRBJ1-1, with D possibly matching TRBD1 (5 bases). Trimming removed 2 bases at V and 2 bases at J, with 9 bases between. The germline V gene has CDR1 LGHNA and CDR2 YSLEER. The CDR3 length is 14 residues. The CDR3 is CASSQQTVNTEAFF. The DNA of the CDR3 is TGCGCCAGCAGCCAACAGACAGTAAACACTGAAGCTTTCTTT.

This clone was counted between two and nine times. The V gene is TRBV28, the J gene TRBJ2-1; 8 bases fit TRBD2. V dropped 6 bases and J dropped 5; count of bases not matched to a gene: 12. The germline gives CDR1 MDHEN, CDR2 SYDVKM. This CDR3 has 16 amino acids. The CDR3 DNA sequence: TGTGCCAGCAGCCGATTAACGGGGGGGTGGCACAATGAGCAGTTCTTC. Translated, it gives CASSRLTGGWHNEQFF.

This clone turned up a few times. The chain is built from TRBV5-1 and TRBJ2-1; unclear D gene. V lost 3 bases and J 6 bases, leaving 10 bases between the germline ends. The CDR3 covers 13 residues. Germline-derived CDR1 and CDR2 are SGHRS and YFSETQ. DNA of the CDR3: TGCGCCAGCAGCTCAGACAATGCCAATGAGCAGTTCTTC. Its translation: CASSSDNANEQFF.

This clone appeared a few times. This chain joins TRBV4-3 and TRBJ2-1, with a weak D call TRBD2 (6 bases). In germline, CDR1 is LGHNA, CDR2 YSLEER. V lost 0 bases and J lost 4, with 16 bases in between. CDR3 size: 17 residues. The chain's CDR3 is CASSQELGEVSYNEQFF. DNA for the CDR3: TGCGCCAGCAGCCAAGAATTAGGGGAGGTTAGTTACAATGAGCAGTTCTTC.

This clone was seen only a few times. This sequence joins TRBV18 and TRBJ1-1, with 7 bases aligning to TRBD1. Trimming removed 8 bases from V and 1 base from J; junction bases left unmatched: 7. Germline V gives CDR1 KGHSH, CDR2 LQKENI. The CDR3 has 14 amino acids. CDR3 amino acids: CASTHRGGNTEAFF. For the CDR3, the DNA is TGTGCCAGCACCCACAGGGGAGGGAACACTGAAGCTTTCTTT. The full variable domain, its missing parts supplied by reference TRBV18 and TRBJ1-1, is NAGVMQNPRHLVRRRGQEARLRCSPMKGHSHVYWYRQLPEEGLKFMVYLQKENIIDESGMPKERFSAEFPKEGPSILRIQQVVRGDSAAYFCASTHRGGNTEAFFGQGTRLTVV.

The rearrangement joins TRBV11-3 to TRBJ2-1; D is possibly TRBD2 (6 bases). Per the germline V gene, CDR1 is SGHNT and CDR2 is YENEEA. This CDR3 contains 14 residues. The V gene lost 2 bases and the J gene lost 7 bases, with 12 bases spanning the gap. The CDR3 DNA follows: TGTGCCAGCAGCTTAACCCCCGGGACTAATGAGCAGTTCTTC. Translating it yields CASSLTPGTNEQFF.

V is TRBV9 and J is TRBJ1-2; perhaps TRBD1 as D (6 bases). The CDR3 runs 15 residues. Trimming removed 7 bases from V and 4 bases from J, with 20 bases in between. The germline V gene has CDR1 SGDLS and CDR2 YYNGEE. The CDR3 here is CASSSEVRQAYGYTF. DNA for the CDR3: TGTGCCAGCTCAAGTGAAGTTCGACAGGCCTATGGCTACACCTTC.

V gene TRBV15 combines with J gene TRBJ1-4; TRBD1 might be the D (6 bases). There are 13 residues in the CDR3. The V and J ends lost 5 bases and 5 bases respectively, with 9 bases between them. CDR1 is LNHNV, CDR2 YYDKDF, per germline (reference sequence). CDR3 sequence: CATSGTPNEKLFF. The CDR3 DNA reads as TGTGCCACCAGCGGGACACCGAATGAAAAACTGTTTTTT.

The chain combines TRBV5-1 with TRBJ2-5, with a weak D call TRBD2 (6 bases). Trimming stripped 0 bases from V and 9 bases from J, with 12 bases between. The germline CDR1 and CDR2 sequences are SGHRS and YFSETQ. This CDR3 has 13 amino acids. The CDR3 loop is CASSLAVAGPQYF. In nucleotides, the CDR3 is TGCGCCAGCAGCTTGGCCGTGGCGGGGCCCCAGTACTTC.

This clone was counted only a few times. This sample also contains other DNA sequences that code for the same CDR3. This chain uses TRBV5-1 with TRBJ2-4; D tentatively reads TRBD1 or TRBD2 (5 bases each). CDR1 and CDR2 (germline): SGHRS, YFSETQ. Trimming took 2 bases from V and 1 from J, leaving 7 bases between them. CDR3 length: 14 residues. Here the CDR3 DNA reads TGCGCCAGCAGCTTAGAGGGGGCCAAAAACATTCAGTACTTC. As protein: CASSLEGAKNIQYF.

A few counts support this clone. The chain joins TRBV29-1 to TRBJ2-1; D tentatively fits TRBD1 or TRBD2 (5 bases each). V was trimmed by 3 bases and J by 7 bases, leaving 16 bases between them. The CDR3 is 14 amino acids. The germline V gene encodes CDR1 SQVTM and CDR2 ANQGSEA. The CDR3 sequence is CSVELSGPQNEQFF. CDR3 DNA sequence: TGCAGCGTTGAGTTGTCGGGGCCCCAGAATGAGCAGTTCTTC.

The table lists this clone with a count of one. This chain's CDR3 is CASNSYRRSSYNEQFF. As DNA, the CDR3 is TGTGCCAGCAACTCCTACAGGAGAAGCTCCTACAATGAGCAGTTCTTC. This sequence joins TRBV11-2 and TRBJ2-1; tentatively, D is TRBD1 (5 bases). Per germline, CDR1 SGHAT and CDR2 FQNNGV. The CDR3 spans 16 residues. Trimming stripped 7 bases from V and 0 bases from J, with 16 bases between.

The V gene is TRBV25-1, the J gene TRBJ1-1; tentative D call: TRBD1 (5 bases). Germline CDR1 MGHDK, CDR2 SYGVNS. The CDR3 is 16 amino acids. Trimming pared 8 bases from V and 0 bases from J, leaving 19 bases between. CDR3 in amino acids: CASYTMGRTMNTEAFF. The CDR3 DNA is TGTGCCAGCTATACGATGGGACGTACCATGAACACTGAAGCTTTCTTT.

This clone was counted only a few times. The chain carries TRBV30 and TRBJ1-1; unclear D gene. Germline loops: CDR1 GTSNPN, CDR2 SVGIG (reference sequence). Trimming cost V 1 base and J 14 bases, with 14 bases left between them. The CDR3 runs 11 residues. For the CDR3, the DNA is TGTGCCTGGAGTGGAAGGCAGAGTCCCTTCTTT. Translating it yields CAWSGRQSPFF.

This rearrangement joins TRBV14 to TRBJ2-5; D not certain. V gave up 2 bases and J gave up 1 base, with 5 bases separating them. Germline V gives CDR1 SGHDN, CDR2 FVKESK. CDR3 size: 13 residues. Written as DNA, the CDR3 is TGTGCCAGCAGCCAACGGATCCAAGAGACCCAGTACTTC. It translates to CASSQRIQETQYF.